Following are 21 T cell receptor beta chains from one sample sequenced in a study of blood T cell repertoires in COVID-19. Profiling relied on immunoSEQ multiplex PCR, and the TCRdb table lists in-frame clones only, not all of them. Of about 350,000 clones in the sample, 87% were seen once. Specimen: peripheral blood. The receptor source for this set is a woman aged 45-65 years with COVID-19, enrolled during active disease.

V is TRBV7-9 and J is TRBJ2-1; 7 bases align to TRBD2. Looked up from germline, CDR1 is SEHNR and CDR2 is FQNEAQ (reference sequence). V lost 6 bases, J lost 6 bases, and 8 bases stayed unmatched. The CDR3 loop spans 14 amino acids. The DNA of the CDR3 is TGTGCCAGCAGTTCCCCGGGGGGATTCAATGAGCAGTTCTTC. It yields the protein CASSSPGGFNEQFF.

The chain joins TRBV27 to TRBJ2-2; D possibly corresponds to TRBD2 (6 bases). The V and J ends lost 5 bases and 1 base respectively, with 14 bases between them. Looked up from germline, CDR1 is MNHEY and CDR2 is SMNVEV (reference sequence). The CDR3 is 16 residues long. The CDR3: CASSPWTTENTGELFF. The CDR3, as DNA: TGTGCCAGCAGTCCATGGACTACCGAGAACACCGGGGAGCTGTTTTTT.

A single count supports this clone. The DNA of the CDR3 is TGTGCCAGCAGCTTAGTTACAGGGGACTATGGCTACACCTTC. This sequence encodes CASSLVTGDYGYTF. The rearrangement joins TRBV7-2 to TRBJ1-2, with 7 bases fitting TRBD1. CDR3 length equals 14 residues. V was pared by 1 base and J by 3 bases, with 2 bases of the junction left unmatched. The germline CDR1 and CDR2 sequences are SGHTA and FQGNSA.

DNA for the CDR3: TGTGCCAGCAGCCAGGACAGCGGACATAATCAGCCCCAGCATTTT. Amino acid sequence: CASSQDSGHNQPQHF. The rearrangement uses TRBV11-2 and TRBJ1-5, with a possible D match to TRBD1 (6 bases). The CDR3 totals 15 residues. The ends were cut back, 5 bases at V and 4 bases at J, with 15 bases in the middle. CDR1 SGHAT and CDR2 FQNNGV come from the germline V gene.

The V and J genes are TRBV5-1 and TRBJ2-3; D may be TRBD1 (6 bases). Germline CDR1 SGHRS, CDR2 YFSETQ. Trimming stripped 4 bases from V and 2 bases from J, with 11 bases between. This CDR3 has 14 residues. The CDR3 DNA reads TGCGCCAGCAGCCCAGGGACACCCACAGATACGCAGTATTTT. Amino acids: CASSPGTPTDTQYF.

The chain joins TRBV7-3 to TRBJ2-1; possible D gene TRBD2, 6 bases. The CDR3 is made up of 15 amino acids. Trimming left V 1 base short and J 10 bases short, with 17 bases between. Germline CDR1 SGHTA, CDR2 FQGTGA. The CDR3: CASSLKASERTEQFF. CDR3 coding DNA: TGTGCCAGCAGCTTAAAGGCTAGCGAGAGAACAGAGCAGTTCTTC.

This clone was seen once. The rearrangement links TRBV7-9 to TRBJ1-1; D possibly corresponds to TRBD1 (6 bases). The germline V gene has CDR1 SEHNR and CDR2 FQNEAQ (reference sequence). CDR3 size: 14 residues. The germline V and J ends were trimmed by 0 bases and 3 bases, with 8 bases remaining between them. The CDR3 reads CASSLATGYTEAFF. CDR3 nucleotide sequence: TGTGCCAGCAGCTTAGCAACAGGGTACACTGAAGCTTTCTTT.

This rearrangement joins TRBV6-4 to TRBJ2-1, with D perhaps matching TRBD1 (6 bases). In germline, CDR1 is MRHNA, CDR2 SNTAGT. This CDR3 region has 16 residues. V was cut by 6 bases and J by 3 bases, with 18 bases left in between. The CDR3 loop reads CASRGTPIRGYNEQFF. The CDR3 DNA reads TGTGCCAGCAGAGGGACACCTATCCGAGGCTACAATGAGCAGTTCTTC.

The V call is TRBV4-1, the J call TRBJ2-7; 11 bases align to TRBD2. This CDR3 is 16 amino acids long. Unmatched junction bases numbered 6, after V lost 1 base and J lost 4 bases. CDR1 and CDR2 (germline): MGHRA, YSYEKL. The CDR3 reads CASSQASSGRIYEQYF. CDR3 bases: TGCGCCAGCAGCCAAGCCTCTAGCGGGAGGATTTACGAGCAGTACTTC.

This chain links TRBV19 with TRBJ1-5, with D tentatively TRBD1 (5 bases). CDR1 is LNHDA, CDR2 SQIVND, per germline (reference sequence). The CDR3 covers 16 residues. V shed 5 bases and J shed 1 base, with 15 bases lying between them. The CDR3, as DNA: TGTGCCAGTAGTGTGGACACCCTGTTCAGCAATCAGCCCCAGCATTTT. Its protein product is CASSVDTLFSNQPQHF.

The chain is built from TRBV19 and TRBJ2-1, with 9 bases that match TRBD2. The junction had 6 bases not matched to a gene; V was cut back by 5 bases and J by 4 bases. CDR1 LNHDA and CDR2 SQIVND come from the germline V gene (reference sequence). The CDR3 loop spans 15 amino acids. CDR3 DNA: TGTGCCAGTAGTTCGCTAGCGGGGATATACAATGAGCAGTTCTTC. The encoded protein is CASSSLAGIYNEQFF.

The chain links TRBV3-1 (or the pseudogene TRBV3-2) to TRBJ2-1, with D perhaps matching TRBD2 (6 bases). V lost 6 bases and J lost 5, with 17 bases in between. Germline V gene data show CDR1 as LGHDT and CDR2 as YNNKEL (reference sequence). The CDR3 spans 15 residues. The CDR3 nucleotides are TGTGCCAGCAGTTCGGACGGGAGTGGCCACAATGAGCAGTTCTTC. It yields the protein CASSSDGSGHNEQFF.

The rearrangement links TRBV19 to TRBJ1-2; 10 bases are shared with TRBD1. Unmatched junction bases numbered 6, after V lost 10 bases and J lost 4 bases. CDR1 and CDR2 from the germline V gene are LNHDA and SQIVND (reference sequence). The CDR3 contains 13 residues. DNA of the CDR3: TGTGCCATTAGGGACAGGGGAACCTATGGCTACACCTTC. Translating gives CAIRDRGTYGYTF.

The V call is TRBV25-1, the J call TRBJ2-1; D is perhaps TRBD1 (8 bases). CDR1 MGHDK and CDR2 SYGVNS come from the germline V gene. The CDR3 has 15 amino acids. V lost 6 bases, J lost 5 bases, and 17 bases lay in between. CDR3 sequence: CASSALQGGHNEQFF. CDR3 in DNA: TGTGCCAGCAGCGCTCTACAGGGGGGGCACAATGAGCAGTTCTTC.

The chain couples TRBV6-5 to TRBJ2-1; perhaps TRBD1 as D (6 bases). Germline loops: CDR1 MNHEY, CDR2 SVGAGI. Between the trimmed V and J ends, which lost 4 bases and 1 base, there was a span of 14 bases. The CDR3 consists of 16 residues. The CDR3 reads CASSSKQGTSYNEQFF. DNA of the CDR3: TGTGCCAGCAGTTCCAAACAGGGAACATCCTACAATGAGCAGTTCTTC.

The chain links TRBV11-3 to TRBJ2-1; 9 bases line up with TRBD2. Germline CDR1 SGHNT, CDR2 YENEEA. This CDR3 spans 15 amino acids. V gave up 5 bases and J gave up 5 bases; unmatched junction bases: 7. The CDR3 is CASSLRGGDNNEQFF. As DNA, the CDR3 is TGTGCCAGCAGCCTGCGGGGGGGTGATAACAATGAGCAGTTCTTC. Full variable domain (missing parts from reference TRBV11-3 and TRBJ2-1): EAGVVQSPRYKIIEKKQPVAFWCNPISGHNTLYWYLQNLGQGPELLIRYENEEAVDDSQLPKDRFSAERLKGVDSTLKIQPAELGDSAVYLCASSLRGGDNNEQFFGPGTRLTVL.

DNA of the CDR3: TGTGCCAGCAGCTTTACCACAGGGATACAAGAGACCCAGTACTTC. Translated, it gives CASSFTTGIQETQYF. The gene calls are TRBV7-2 and TRBJ2-5, with TRBD1 as a possible D gene (6 bases). The CDR3 covers 15 residues. The germline V gene has CDR1 SGHTA and CDR2 FQGNSA. V gave up 3 bases and J gave up 2 bases, with 13 bases separating them.

V gene TRBV15 combines with J gene TRBJ2-7, with 10 bases lining up with TRBD1. Germline CDR1 and CDR2: LNHNV and YYDKDF (reference sequence). J gave up 2 bases and V 8 bases, and 9 bases lay outside the gene matches. The CDR3 spans 15 residues. CDR3 coding DNA: TGTGCCACCTCAGGGGACAGGGGTTCAACCTACGAGCAGTACTTC. Its protein is CATSGDRGSTYEQYF.

This clone appeared once. V gene TRBV11-1 combines with J gene TRBJ2-3, with TRBD2 as a possible D gene (5 bases). Trimming shortened V by 5 bases and J by 4 bases, and 10 bases separated the two germline ends. There are 13 residues in the CDR3. The germline gives CDR1 SGHAT, CDR2 FQDESV (reference sequence). The CDR3 nucleotides read TGTGCCAGCAGCCCGGTGAGGGCAGATACGCAGTATTTT. Its translation: CASSPVRADTQYF.

The rearrangement links TRBV27 to TRBJ2-2; D uncertain. The germline V gene has CDR1 MNHEY and CDR2 SMNVEV (reference sequence). V was shortened by 7 bases and J by 9 bases, with 18 bases between the two germline ends. This CDR3 comprises 14 residues. The CDR3 DNA follows: TGTGCCAGCATCAGTAGGCCCCCAGGTCGGGAGCTGTTTTTT. It codes for CASISRPPGRELFF.

This clone was picked up one time. The chain links TRBV7-2 to TRBJ1-5, with D possibly being TRBD1 (5 bases). Germline loops: CDR1 SGHTA, CDR2 FQGNSA. This CDR3 is built from 15 residues. V gave up 5 bases and J gave up 0 bases, with 11 bases separating them. The CDR3 region is CASSQGAYSNQPQHF. The DNA of the CDR3 is TGTGCCAGCAGCCAAGGGGCCTATAGCAATCAGCCCCAGCATTTT.